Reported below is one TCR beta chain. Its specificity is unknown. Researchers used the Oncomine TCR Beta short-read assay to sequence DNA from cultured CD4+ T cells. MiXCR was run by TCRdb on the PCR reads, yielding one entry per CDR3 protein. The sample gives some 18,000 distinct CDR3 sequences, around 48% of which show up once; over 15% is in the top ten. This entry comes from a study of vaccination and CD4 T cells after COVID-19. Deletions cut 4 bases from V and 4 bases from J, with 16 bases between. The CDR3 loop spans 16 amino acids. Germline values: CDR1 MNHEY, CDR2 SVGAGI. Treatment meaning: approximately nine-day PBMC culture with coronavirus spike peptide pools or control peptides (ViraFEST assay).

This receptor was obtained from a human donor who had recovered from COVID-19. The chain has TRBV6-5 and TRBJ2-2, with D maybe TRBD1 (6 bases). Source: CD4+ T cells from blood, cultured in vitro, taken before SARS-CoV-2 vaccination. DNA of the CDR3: TGTGCCAGCAGTTTTATACGACAGGAGCGCACCGGGGAGCTGTTTTTT. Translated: CASSFIRQERTGELFF.